The T cell receptor beta chain under discussion was sequenced for a study of kidney transplant recipient with SARS-CoV-2 infection. This clonotype was found many times. The CDR3 is 18 residues long. Per germline, CDR1 SGHTA and CDR2 FQGNSA. Trimming removed 5 bases at V and 0 bases at J, with 19 bases between. Using its own MiXCR run on the reads, TCRdb lists one record per CDR3 protein. The sample shows 200,000 to 300,000 distinct CDR3 sequences, more than 25% of them seen only once. The clonotype comes from a male patient aged 25-45 years who had COVID-19 and was a kidney transplant recipient. Some T cells may originate from the graft donor. Sequences were derived from a blood sample, sampled at baseline and on day 111 from a kidney transplant recipient. V and J are TRBV7-2 and TRBJ2-2; tentative D call: TRBD2 (7 bases). As DNA, the CDR3 is TGTGCCAGCAGCACCCCAGCCGGGGGGCACCCGAACACCGGGGAGCTGTTTTTT. Protein: CASSTPAGGHPNTGELFF. Full variable domain (rest looked up from reference TRBV7-2 and TRBJ2-2): GAGVSQSPSNKVTEKGKDVELRCDPISGHTALYWYRQSLGQGLEFLIYFQGNSAPDKSGLPSDRFSAERTGGSVSTLTIQRTQQEDSAVYLCASSTPAGGHPNTGELFFGEGSRLTVL.